Listed below are T cell receptor beta chains from one sample, sequenced in a study of T cell repertoires in cytomegalovirus infection. Each CDR3 protein is one row after TCRdb ran MiXCR on the reads. The sample gives 250,000 to 350,000 distinct CDR3 sequences, more than 20% of which show up once; more than 11% is in the top ten. Sequencing used PBMCs. The receptors originated from a human donor in good health (CMV status not recorded). Some clones in this sample may be carry-over from other donors' samples. Each CDR3 is given with its conserved first and last residue. A D gene is named only where the DNA matches it firmly. The size field is filled for only some rows; it gives once, few, many or a size class.

>few|TRBJ2-1|TRBV5-5|TRBD1
CASSLRGQGRIDEQFF
TGTGCCAGCAGCTTGCGGGGACAGGGGAGGATAGATGAGCAGTTCTTC
>NA|TRBJ2-7|TRBV5-1|NA
CAGGQDSSYEQYF
TGCGCCGGCGGGCAGGACAGCTCCTACGAGCAGTACTTC
>NA|TRBJ1-2|TRBV29-1|NA
CSVGHRVANYGYTF
TGCAGCGTCGGACACAGGGTAGCTAACTATGGCTACACCTTC
>many|TRBJ1-6|TRBV7-2|NA
CASSDRTLYNSPLHF
TGTGCCAGCAGCGACCGTACTCTCTATAATTCACCCCTCCACTTT
>few|TRBJ2-3|TRBV12-5|TRBD2
CASGPALTSGTTDTQYF
TGTGCTAGTGGTCCCGCACTCACTAGCGGGACCACAGATACGCAGTATTTT
>NA|TRBJ2-3|TRBV20-1|NA
CSARDLRGLRTDTQYF
TGCAGTGCTAGAGATCTCCGGGGTCTACGCACAGATACGCAGTATTTT
>NA|TRBJ1-3|TRBV6-8|NA
CASSRGQSLSGNTIYF
TGTGCCAGCAGTCGTGGCCAGTCACTCTCTGGAAACACCATATATTTT
>few|TRBJ2-1|TRBV6-5|TRBD2
CASSYETSGTYRQFF
TGTGCCAGCAGTTACGAGACTAGCGGGACCTATCGACAGTTCTTC
>many|TRBJ1-2|TRBV12-3/TRBV12-4|NA
CASSFGREYGYTF
TGTGCCAGCAGTTTCGGCAGGGAATATGGCTACACCTTC
>many|TRBJ2-7|TRBV2|NA
CASSQTYEQYF
TGTGCCAGCAGCCAAACCTACGAGCAGTACTTC
>many|TRBJ2-7|TRBV7-2|TRBD1
CASTYTGTGPYEQYF
TGTGCCAGCACCTACACCGGGACAGGGCCCTACGAGCAGTACTTC
>few|TRBJ2-7|TRBV5-6|NA
CASSLDRYHEQYF
TGTGCCAGCAGCTTGGACAGGTACCACGAGCAGTACTTC
>NA|TRBJ2-1|TRBV12-3/TRBV12-4|TRBD1
CATMTGISYNEQFF
TGTGCCACCATGACAGGGATCTCCTACAATGAGCAGTTCTTC
>few|TRBJ2-1|TRBV11-2|NA
CASSLVWDEQFF
TGTGCCAGCAGCTTAGTTTGGGATGAGCAGTTCTTC
>NA|TRBJ2-2|TRBV28|NA
CASTLAGRLTGELFF
TGTGCCAGCACTCTAGCAGGACGATTAACCGGGGAGCTGTTTTTT
>once|TRBJ2-3|TRBV12-3/TRBV12-4|TRBD2
CASSWGRISGVTDTQYF
TGTGCCAGCAGTTGGGGGCGGATTAGCGGGGTCACAGATACGCAGTATTTT
>NA|TRBJ2-7|TRBV5-5|TRBD2
CASSLGGGTPSYEQYF
TGTGCCAGCAGCTTGGGGGGGGGGACTCCCTCCTACGAGCAGTACTTC
>NA|TRBJ1-5|TRBV7-6|NA
CASSLAHGNQPQHF
TGTGCCAGCAGCTTAGCGCACGGGAATCAGCCCCAGCATTTT
>NA|TRBJ2-1|TRBV7-2|TRBD2
CASSRAGVAGKEQFF
TGTGCCAGCAGCCGCGCCGGGGTAGCGGGTAAAGAGCAGTTCTTC
>NA|TRBJ1-1|TRBV28|NA
CASSSANTEAFF
TGTGCCAGCAGTTCAGCTAACACTGAAGCTTTCTTT
>many|TRBJ2-1|TRBV10-1|TRBD1
CASSENRGPYNEQFF
TGCGCCAGCAGTGAGAACAGGGGGCCCTACAATGAGCAGTTCTTC
>NA|TRBJ2-3|TRBV30|NA
CAASRDIRPTDTQYF
TGTGCCGCTTCCCGGGACATCAGGCCGACAGATACGCAGTATTTT
>many|TRBJ1-6|TRBV19|NA
CASSMAGTFGSPLHF
TGTGCCAGTAGTATGGCGGGCACCTTTGGTTCACCCCTCCACTTT
>NA|TRBJ1-2|TRBV20-1|NA
CSARAVGYTF
TGCAGTGCTAGAGCCGTTGGCTACACCTTC
>many|TRBJ1-5|TRBV7-2|NA
CASSRTGNQPQHF
TGTGCCAGCAGCCGGACAGGCAATCAGCCCCAGCATTTT
>NA|TRBJ2-1|TRBV5-6|TRBD2
CASSLSGRALSREQFF
TGTGCCAGCAGCCTTAGCGGGAGGGCCCTCTCAAGAGAGCAGTTCTTC
>NA|TRBJ2-3|TRBV6-2/TRBV6-3|NA
CASSYSTAENTQYF
TGTGCCAGCAGTTACTCGACGGCAGAAAATACGCAGTATTTT
>NA|TRBJ2-1|TRBV7-9|NA
CASRPWDGPTDEQFF
TGTGCCAGCAGACCTTGGGACGGGCCTACGGATGAGCAGTTCTTC
>many|TRBJ2-2|TRBV7-2|NA
CASSPRDWRSLNTGELFF
TGTGCCAGCAGCCCCCGGGACTGGAGATCCTTGAACACCGGGGAGCTGTTTTTT
>NA|TRBJ1-6|TRBV20-1|NA
CSAEGVNSPLHF
TGCAGTGCTGAGGGGGTTAATTCACCCCTCCACTTT
>NA|TRBJ1-3|TRBV12-3/TRBV12-4|TRBD1
CASSRQGHTIYF
TGTGCCAGCAGCCGACAGGGTCACACCATATATTTT
>few|TRBJ2-1|TRBV19|NA
CATTGQRSYNEQFF
TGTGCAACCACAGGTCAGCGGAGCTACAATGAGCAGTTCTTC
>many|TRBJ2-5|TRBV12-5|NA
CASGRLSSGTTQETQYF
TGTGCTAGTGGCCGCCTTTCCTCCGGGACAACTCAAGAGACCCAGTACTTC
>NA|TRBJ1-5|TRBV27|NA
CASSPQLGRGQPQHF
TGTGCCAGCAGTCCCCAGCTAGGGCGCGGTCAGCCCCAGCATTTT
>NA|TRBJ2-5|TRBV10-3|TRBD2
CAISSPRASGGHQETQYF
TGTGCCATCAGCTCCCCCCGGGCTAGCGGGGGACACCAAGAGACCCAGTACTTC
>NA|TRBJ1-1|TRBV29-1|TRBD1
CSALTGGTEAFF
TGCAGCGCCCTGACAGGGGGGACTGAAGCTTTCTTT
>few|TRBJ1-1|TRBV20-1|NA
CSASDTGTTATEAFF
TGCAGTGCTTCGGACACCGGGACTACGGCCACTGAAGCTTTCTTT
>NA|TRBJ2-5|TRBV19|NA
CASSIGSTLQETQYF
TGTGCCAGTAGTATAGGTTCAACCTTACAAGAGACCCAGTACTTC
>few|TRBJ2-7|TRBV5-4|NA
CASSSGLFYEQYF
TGTGCCAGCAGCTCGGGACTTTTCTACGAGCAGTACTTC
>many|TRBJ2-2|TRBV7-2|NA
CASSLQSGGTGELFF
TGTGCCAGCAGCTTACAATCTGGGGGGACCGGGGAGCTGTTTTTT
>many|TRBJ2-7|TRBV7-3|NA
CASSLDPNTYEQYF
TGTGCCAGCAGCTTAGACCCGAACACCTACGAGCAGTACTTC
>few|TRBJ2-2|TRBV19|TRBD2
CASSIEGLVSGELFF
TGTGCCAGTAGTATAGAGGGACTAGTCTCCGGGGAGCTGTTTTTT
>few|TRBJ1-5|TRBV24-1|TRBD1
CATSTGDRGLNQPQHF
TGTGCCACCTCGACCGGAGACAGGGGGTTAAATCAGCCCCAGCATTTT
>NA|TRBJ1-1|TRBV2|NA
CASSEAGGARAFF
TGTGCCAGCAGTGAAGCGGGTGGGGCTCGGGCTTTCTTT
>NA|TRBJ2-5|TRBV19|TRBD1
CASTLGTGQETQYF
TGTGCCAGTACCTTGGGGACAGGGCAAGAGACCCAGTACTTC
>NA|TRBJ2-7|TRBV29-1|NA
CSVRRSDGNYEQYF
TGCAGCGTTAGGAGGTCCGACGGAAATTACGAGCAGTACTTC
>few|TRBJ1-3|TRBV11-2|NA
CASHRTTGHTIYF
TGTGCCAGCCATCGGACAACCGGCCACACCATATATTTT
>few|TRBJ2-7|TRBV28|NA
CASSQGYGEQYF
TGTGCCAGCAGCCAGGGATACGGAGAGCAGTACTTC
>many|TRBJ2-5|TRBV7-8|NA
CASSLPPGETQYF
TGTGCCAGCAGCTTGCCTCCGGGGGAGACCCAGTACTTC
>NA|TRBJ1-1|TRBV6-2/TRBV6-3|NA
CASSYGLFREAFF
TGTGCCAGCAGTTACGGCCTCTTTAGAGAAGCTTTCTTT
>NA|TRBJ2-1|TRBV12-3/TRBV12-4|TRBD2
CASSRGLAGGNEQFF
TGTGCCAGCAGCCGCGGACTAGCGGGAGGTAATGAGCAGTTCTTC
>NA|TRBJ1-1|TRBV6-2/TRBV6-3|NA
CASSYAGSFTEAFF
TGTGCCAGCAGTTACGCAGGGAGTTTCACTGAAGCTTTCTTT
>many|TRBJ1-1|TRBV7-3|NA
CASSLTKAVHTEAFF
TGTGCCAGCAGCTTAACGAAGGCAGTGCACACTGAAGCTTTCTTT
>few|TRBJ1-2|TRBV25-1|TRBD1
CASGQGIYGYTF
TGTGCCAGCGGACAGGGTATCTATGGCTACACCTTC
>many|TRBJ1-6|TRBV12-3/TRBV12-4|NA
CASTDDRSSYNSPLHF
TGTGCCAGCACTGACGACAGGAGCTCCTATAATTCACCCCTCCACTTT